A selection of T cell receptor beta chains follows, all from one sample in a study of T cell responses to AZD1222 COVID-19 vaccine. Sequencing used immunoSEQ multiplex PCR; TCRdb keeps in-frame clones, though not all of them. The top ten clones hold roughly 10% of a sample with tens of thousands of clones, 70% to 90% of them seen once. The source material was peripheral blood, sampled on day 0 of AZD1222 vaccination. Every receptor here comes from an adult in good health. The CDR3 runs from the conserved cysteine through the conserved F or W. Fields, in order: clone size, J gene, D gene, V gene, CDR3 DNA, CDR3 protein. The D gene is left open where the match is weak. Clone sizes are given selectively: once, few, many, or a class where the clone is expanded.

>few|TRBJ2-7|TRBD2|TRBV20-1
TGCAGTGCTAGTAGCGGGGGGACCTACGAGCAGTACTTC
CSASSGGTYEQYF
>-|TRBJ2-5|-|TRBV7-2
TGTGCCAGCAGCTTAGCGGGCAGAAAAGAGACCCAGTACTTC
CASSLAGRKETQYF
>-|TRBJ1-1|-|TRBV3-1/TRBV3-2
TGTGCCAGCAGCCGTATCGGCAGGAACACTGAAGCTTTCTTT
CASSRIGRNTEAFF
>once|TRBJ2-1|TRBD2|TRBV30
TGTGCCCGCAGGACTAGCGGGCGTATGAATGAGCAGTTCTTC
CARRTSGRMNEQFF
>-|TRBJ2-5|TRBD2|TRBV2
TGTGCCAGCGGTACGGGAGGTAGGGAGACCCAGTACTTC
CASGTGGRETQYF
>-|TRBJ2-5|-|TRBV11-2
TGTGCCAGCAGCTTAGGCGTAACAGGGACTCAAGAGACCCAGTACTTC
CASSLGVTGTQETQYF
>-|TRBJ2-6|-|TRBV6-5
TGTGCCAGCCAAACCCTCGGTCCCGGGGCCAACGTCCTGACTTTC
CASQTLGPGANVLTF
>-|TRBJ2-7|TRBD2|TRBV6-5
TGTGCCAGCGCACCTAGCGGGAAAGCCTACGAGCAGTACTTC
CASAPSGKAYEQYF
>-|TRBJ2-7|-|TRBV5-5
TGTGCCAGCAGCTTGGTTGCGGGGAGAGAATACGAGCAGTACTTC
CASSLVAGREYEQYF
>-|TRBJ2-3|TRBD2|TRBV5-4
TGTGCCAGCAGCTTGGGGATAGCGGGAGGGAACACAGATACGCAGTATTTT
CASSLGIAGGNTDTQYF
>-|TRBJ2-5|-|TRBV14
TGTGCCAGCAGCCAAGAAAAAGCCCTTGAGACCCAGTACTTC
CASSQEKALETQYF
>-|TRBJ1-5|-|TRBV19
TGTGCCAGTAGTATTCAAGTCCGCAATCAGCCCCAGCATTTT
CASSIQVRNQPQHF
>-|TRBJ1-5|-|TRBV3-1/TRBV3-2
TGTGCCAGCAGCCAAGGGGCGGTTCAGCCCCAGCATTTT
CASSQGAVQPQHF
>few|TRBJ2-3|TRBD2|TRBV5-1
TGCGCCAGCAGCTTGCTAGCGGGGACAGATACGCAGTATTTT
CASSLLAGTDTQYF
>-|TRBJ2-1|-|TRBV7-3
TGTGCCAGCAGCTTAATTGCGGGACCCTACAATGAGCAGTTCTTC
CASSLIAGPYNEQFF
>-|TRBJ1-4|TRBD1|TRBV7-2
TGTGCCAGCAGCCCACGACAGGGAACCGCCGGAAAACTGTTTTTT
CASSPRQGTAGKLFF
>once|TRBJ1-1|-|TRBV19
TGTGCCAGTAGTACAAGACCCCGCGGCTTTACCACTGAAGCTTTCTTT
CASSTRPRGFTTEAFF
>-|TRBJ2-1|-|TRBV12-3/TRBV12-4
TGTGCCAGCAGTTTTTTGTACAATGAGCAGTTCTTC
CASSFLYNEQFF
>once|TRBJ2-4|TRBD1|TRBV3-1/TRBV3-2
TGTGCCAGCAGCCCGGGACAGGGGTCGGACATTCAGTACTTC
CASSPGQGSDIQYF
>few|TRBJ1-1|-|TRBV29-1
TGCAGCGTTGAAGACCCCTTTAAGACTGAAGCTTTCTTT
CSVEDPFKTEAFF
>-|TRBJ1-2|-|TRBV14
TGTGCCAGCAGCCAAGCCTGGGGAGGCTACACCTTC
CASSQAWGGYTF
>-|TRBJ1-2|-|TRBV19
TGTGCCAGTAACGCCGGGACAAGGTTACACTATGGCTACACCTTC
CASNAGTRLHYGYTF
>-|TRBJ2-5|-|TRBV6-1
TGTGCCAGCAGTGAAAATTCCCAAGAGACCCAGTACTTC
CASSENSQETQYF
>-|TRBJ1-2|-|TRBV28
TGTGCCAGCAGCGACGTAACGGGGGGCTACACCTTC
CASSDVTGGYTF
>-|TRBJ1-4|-|TRBV28
TGTGCCAGCAGTCTTGACTTGGGAAAAACAAGCCCGTTTTTT
CASSLDLGKTSPFF
>-|TRBJ2-2|-|TRBV6-5
TGTGCCAGCACTATACTTGGGGAGCTGTTTTTT
CASTILGELFF
>-|TRBJ2-5|TRBD1|TRBV28
TGTGCCAGCAGGATGGACAGGGTAGAGACCCAGTACTTC
CASRMDRVETQYF
>-|TRBJ1-3|-|TRBV5-4
TGTGCCAGCAGCTTGGACCCCTCCGGAAACACCATATATTTT
CASSLDPSGNTIYF
>-|TRBJ1-6|-|TRBV9
TGTGCCAGCAGCGTAGCGGGGACCGATTCACCCCTCCACTTT
CASSVAGTDSPLHF
>-|TRBJ1-1|-|TRBV7-2
TGTGCCAGCAGCTTAGAGGGGGAGAACACTGAAGCTTTCTTT
CASSLEGENTEAFF
>-|TRBJ1-6|TRBD1|TRBV11-2
TGTGCCAGCAGCTTAGCCAGGGGGTCACCCCTCCACTTT
CASSLARGSPLHF
>-|TRBJ1-4|-|TRBV18
TGTGCCAGCTCACCTAACAGTCTTGGCCCCGCAACTAATGAAAAACTGTTTTTT
CASSPNSLGPATNEKLFF
>-|TRBJ1-1|-|TRBV5-6
TGTGCCAGCAGCTTGGCCCGACAGACGAACACTGAAGCTTTCTTT
CASSLARQTNTEAFF
>-|TRBJ1-3|-|TRBV5-1
TGCGCCAGCAGCGAACGGGGGGCAACGCTGGAAAACACCATATATTTT
CASSERGATLENTIYF
>-|TRBJ2-4|-|TRBV30
TGTGCCTGGAGTCCCCTGCAGTGGTCGAGTAACATTCAGTACTTC
CAWSPLQWSSNIQYF
>few|TRBJ1-3|-|TRBV28
TGTGCCAGCAGGGTAATCGGCTCTGGAAACACCATATATTTT
CASRVIGSGNTIYF
>once|TRBJ1-5|TRBD1|TRBV6-5
TGTGCCAGCCAGGACAGGGAGGGCAATCAGCCCCAGCATTTT
CASQDREGNQPQHF
>-|TRBJ2-7|TRBD1|TRBV3-1/TRBV3-2
TGTGCCAGCAGCCGGGGACAGCGTTACGAGCAGTACTTC
CASSRGQRYEQYF
>-|TRBJ1-4|TRBD1|TRBV19
TGTGCCAGTAGTATTGTCTGGGGCAGGGGGACTACAACTAATGAAAAACTGTTTTTT
CASSIVWGRGTTTNEKLFF
>-|TRBJ2-1|-|TRBV5-1
TGCGCCAGCAGCTTGTCAAGGGGGGCCTACAATGAGCAGTTCTTC
CASSLSRGAYNEQFF
>-|TRBJ2-7|TRBD2|TRBV28
TGTGCCAGCAGTTTAGGACTAGCGGGAATCGAGTACGAGCAGTACTTC
CASSLGLAGIEYEQYF
>-|TRBJ1-6|-|TRBV28
TGTGCCAGCAGTACCCATGGGGGCGGCAATTCACCCCTCCACTTT
CASSTHGGGNSPLHF
>-|TRBJ1-2|-|TRBV19
TGTGCCAGTAGTAGCCTCATGGGTGGCTACACCTTC
CASSSLMGGYTF
>-|TRBJ1-3|TRBD1|TRBV7-2
TGTGCCAGCAGCTCCCAAATGACAGGGGCAGGAAACACCATATATTTT
CASSSQMTGAGNTIYF
>-|TRBJ1-5|-|TRBV23-1
TGCGCCAGCAGTCAAGTCCCCGACAGAATATATAGCAATCAGCCCCAGCATTTT
CASSQVPDRIYSNQPQHF
>-|TRBJ2-5|-|TRBV6-1
TGTGCCAGCAGTGAAGTCTGGAACTGGGGTCGGGAGACCCAGTACTTC
CASSEVWNWGRETQYF
>-|TRBJ1-1|TRBD1|TRBV15
TGTGCCACCAGCCACCGGAGGGACAGGGAGAATGAAGCTTTCTTT
CATSHRRDRENEAFF
>-|TRBJ2-1|-|TRBV7-2
TGTGCCAGCAGGGCATCGACGGGCTCCTACAATGAGCAGTTCTTC
CASRASTGSYNEQFF
>-|TRBJ2-7|TRBD2|TRBV5-1
TGCGCCAGCAGCCCCCCCCGCGTGGGGGGGGACGAGCAGTACTTC
CASSPPRVGGDEQYF